These 27 T cell receptor beta chains were all obtained from the same sample, sequenced in a study of cytomegalovirus exposure and HLA in healthy donors. 13 Jbeta primers and 60 Vbeta primers were used for the PCR. The method was immunoSEQ multiplex PCR; TCRdb's version includes in-frame clones alone and lacks a portion of them. The sample consists of about 82,000 clones, more than 65% of them appearing once. Sequenced: PBMCs. Receptors originate from a man aged 60 to 75 in good health and CMV-seronegative.

The rearrangement links TRBV5-5 to TRBJ2-5; 12 bases are shared with TRBD2. The CDR3 is 17 amino acids. Trimming removed 0 bases from V and 6 bases from J; junction bases left unmatched: 9. The germline V gene encodes CDR1 SGHKS and CDR2 YYEKEE (reference sequence). The CDR3 bases are TGTGCCAGCAGCTTGGAGGGAAGACTAGCGGGAGAACAGACCCAGTACTTC. This codes for CASSLEGRLAGEQTQYF. Based on the CDR3 plus reference TRBV5-5 and TRBJ2-5, the full variable domain is DAGVTQSPTHLIKTRGQQVTLRCSPISGHKSVSWYQQVLGQGPQFIFQYYEKEERGRGNFPDRFSARQFPNYSSELNVNALLLGDSALYLCASSLEGRLAGEQTQYFGPGTRLLVL.

A few counts support this clone. V is TRBV4-3 and J is TRBJ2-2; D is ambiguous. The CDR3 extends over 14 amino acids. Germline values: CDR1 LGHNA, CDR2 YSLEER. The V gene lost 1 base and the J gene lost 4 bases, with 7 bases spanning the gap. CDR3 amino acids: CASSQVISTGELFF. The CDR3 DNA sequence: TGCGCCAGCAGCCAAGTAATCTCCACCGGGGAGCTGTTTTTT.

This sequence joins TRBV7-6 and TRBJ2-3; no reliable D call. Trimming took 5 bases from V and 2 from J, leaving 11 bases between them. The germline V gene has CDR1 SGHVS and CDR2 FNYEAQ. The CDR3 runs to 14 residues. DNA for the CDR3: TGTGCCAGCAGCCCGCTAGAGTACACAGATACGCAGTATTTT. This codes for CASSPLEYTDTQYF. Complete variable domain (other parts from reference TRBV7-6 and TRBJ2-3): GAGVSQSPRYKVTKRGQDVALRCDPISGHVSLYWYRQALGQGPEFLTYFNYEAQQDKSGLPNDRFSAERPEGSISTLTIQRTEQRDSAMYRCASSPLEYTDTQYFGPGTRLTVL.

The V and J genes are TRBV5-1 and TRBJ1-3; TRBD1 agrees at 10 bases. Germline V lookup: CDR1 SGHRS, CDR2 YFSETQ. With V trimmed by 4 bases and J by 7 bases, 14 bases remained unmatched. The CDR3 loop spans 17 amino acids. Written as DNA, the CDR3 is TGCGCCAGCAGCGGGGGGGCCTCCGGGACAGGGGTGAACACCATATATTTT. This gives the protein CASSGGASGTGVNTIYF.

V and J are TRBV7-2 and TRBJ1-1; 10 positions match TRBD1. The germline gives CDR1 SGHTA, CDR2 FQGNSA. There are 18 residues in the CDR3. Losses at the gene ends were 4 bases for V and 10 bases for J; bases not matched to a gene: 21. The CDR3 DNA follows: TGTGCCAGCAGCTACGGGACAGGGGAAATGGGTCCCAAAGGGGGAGCTTTCTTT. It specifies CASSYGTGEMGPKGGAFF.

The gene calls are TRBV6-6 and TRBJ1-4; 7 nucleotides agree with TRBD1. Trimming at V came to 4 bases and at J to 7 bases, leaving 12 bases not matched to a gene. CDR3 length equals 16 residues. The germline gives CDR1 MNHNY, CDR2 SVGAGI (reference sequence). The CDR3 loop reads CASSLVMGGQVEKLFF. The CDR3 DNA follows: TGTGCCAGCAGTTTAGTGATGGGCGGACAGGTTGAAAAACTGTTTTTT.

Only a few counts were recorded for this clone. This chain connects TRBV11-3 to TRBJ2-1; 7 nucleotides align to TRBD2. The trim removed 1 base at V and 6 bases at J, leaving 3 bases unmatched. This CDR3 spans 14 amino acids. The germline V gene has CDR1 SGHNT and CDR2 YENEEA. The CDR3 region has the DNA TGTGCCAGCAGCTTAGTTGCGGGAGTCAATGAGCAGTTCTTC. Its protein product is CASSLVAGVNEQFF.

The chain couples TRBV5-6 to TRBJ2-1; D is perhaps TRBD1 (5 bases). This CDR3 contains 13 residues. Germline-derived CDR1 and CDR2 are SGHDT and YYEEEE. V lost 4 bases, J lost 10 bases, and 15 bases lay in between. DNA of the CDR3: TGTGCCAGCAGCAGGGGATTGGGAACGGAGCAGTTCTTC. Translation gives CASSRGLGTEQFF.

The chain is built from TRBV2 and TRBJ1-2; TRBD1 matches 7 bases. V lost 7 bases and J lost 5; bases outside the gene matches: 10. The CDR3 totals 14 residues. Germline V gene sequence: CDR1 SNHLY, CDR2 FYNNEI. Written as DNA, the CDR3 is TGTGCCAGCAACCAATTCGGGACAGTATATGGCTACACCTTC. Encoded protein: CASNQFGTVYGYTF.

This chain joins TRBV5-1 and TRBJ1-1; 10 nucleotides line up with TRBD1. The trim removed 3 bases at V and 3 bases at J, leaving 11 bases unmatched. CDR1 and CDR2 (germline): SGHRS, YFSETQ. This CDR3 contains 17 residues. CDR3 protein: CASSWTPPGQGYTEAFF. DNA of the CDR3: TGCGCCAGCAGCTGGACCCCACCGGGACAGGGGTACACTGAAGCTTTCTTT.

In its sample, this clone was seen once. The chain has TRBV18 and TRBJ1-1; D unclear. V lost 3 bases and J lost 6, with 20 bases in between. In germline, CDR1 is KGHSH, CDR2 LQKENI. The CDR3 extends over 16 amino acids. CDR3 in DNA: TGTGCCAGCTCACCTTCTGCGGCTATAATAGGCGCTGAAGCTTTCTTT. Its protein is CASSPSAAIIGAEAFF. Full variable domain (outside the CDR3, taken from reference TRBV18 and TRBJ1-1): NAGVMQNPRHLVRRRGQEARLRCSPMKGHSHVYWYRQLPEEGLKFMVYLQKENIIDESGMPKERFSAEFPKEGPSILRIQQVVRGDSAAYFCASSPSAAIIGAEAFFGQGTRLTVV.

V gene TRBV11-2 combines with J gene TRBJ2-3; D is perhaps TRBD2 (5 bases). The CDR3 totals 14 residues. V gave up 5 bases and J gave up 3 bases, with 12 bases separating them. The germline V gene has CDR1 SGHAT and CDR2 FQNNGV. CDR3 loop: CASSPYSATDTQYF. The CDR3 bases are TGTGCCAGCAGCCCGTATAGCGCGACAGATACGCAGTATTTT. Looking up the rest from reference TRBV11-2 and TRBJ2-3 gives the full variable domain: EAGVAQSPRYKIIEKRQSVAFWCNPISGHATLYWYQQILGQGPKLLIQFQNNGVVDDSQLPKDRFSAERLKGVDSTLKIQPAKLEDSAVYLCASSPYSATDTQYFGPGTRLTVL.

As to this clone: One junction end does not reproduce the germline sequence, and a read error may be involved. The genes are TRBV7-7 and TRBJ2-2; D remains unclear. The V gene's germline CDR1 is SSHAT and CDR2 FNYEAQ (reference sequence). The CDR3 runs 16 residues. CDR3 residues: CASSQSSATDTGELFF. CDR3 coding DNA: TGTGCTAGCAGCCAGAGTAGTGCCACAGACACCGGGGAGCTGTTTTTT. The variable domain in full, completed from reference TRBV7-7 and TRBJ2-2, reads GAGVSQSPRYKVTKRGQDVTLRCDPISSHATLYWYQQALGQGPEFLTYFNYEAQPDKSGLPSDRFSAERPEGSISTLTIQRTEQRDSAMYRCASSQSSATDTGELFFGEGSRLTVL.

V and J are TRBV27 and TRBJ1-5; maybe TRBD1 (6 bases). CDR3 length: 13 residues. Trimming cost V 3 bases and J 4 bases, with 7 bases left between them. Germline V lookup: CDR1 MNHEY, CDR2 SMNVEV (reference sequence). CDR3 residues: CASSFGQNQPQHF. The CDR3 nucleotides are TGTGCCAGCAGTTTTGGACAGAATCAGCCCCAGCATTTT.

This clone appeared once. The rearrangement uses TRBV5-1 and TRBJ1-4; D unclear. The CDR3 covers 15 residues. The germline V gene encodes CDR1 SGHRS and CDR2 YFSETQ. Trimming pared 0 bases from V and 6 bases from J, leaving 12 bases between. The CDR3 loop is CASSLALPVDEKLFF. Written as DNA, the CDR3 is TGCGCCAGCAGCTTGGCTCTTCCTGTCGATGAAAAACTGTTTTTT.

The J gene is TRBJ2-5, the V gene TRBV6-5; D might be TRBD1 (6 bases). Trimming left V 5 bases short and J 0 bases short, with 10 bases between. Germline CDR1 is MNHEY and CDR2 is SVGAGI. The CDR3 is made up of 14 amino acids. The CDR3 sequence is CASSRTADQETQYF. CDR3 in DNA: TGTGCCAGCAGTCGGACAGCCGACCAAGAGACCCAGTACTTC.

The V gene is TRBV20-1, the J gene TRBJ1-5; D is undetermined. Germline CDR1 and CDR2: DFQATT and SNEGSKA (reference sequence). The length of the CDR3 is 11 residues. V lost 5 bases and J lost 8, with 10 bases in between. Written as DNA, the CDR3 is TGCAGTGCTCTTGCCGGAGAGCCCCAGCATTTT. It encodes CSALAGEPQHF.

CDR3 protein: CASSLFRADTQYF. DNA for the CDR3: TGTGCCAGCAGCTTGTTCAGGGCAGATACGCAGTATTTT. J is TRBJ2-3 and V is TRBV5-8, with a possible D match to TRBD1 (5 bases). Per germline, CDR1 SGHTS and CDR2 YDEGEE. The CDR3 totals 13 residues. Trimming cost V 1 base and J 4 bases, with 7 bases left between them.

This clone was seen just once. This chain links TRBV5-1 with TRBJ2-1, with 7 bases fitting TRBD2. Germline V gene sequence: CDR1 SGHRS, CDR2 YFSETQ. Trimming took 4 bases from V and 2 from J; bases not matched to a gene: 6. The CDR3 extends over 15 amino acids. The CDR3 coding sequence is TGCGCCAGCAGCAGTTCCGGGACTACCTACAATGAGCAGTTCTTC. Protein product: CASSSSGTTYNEQFF.

In DNA, the CDR3 is TGTGCCAGCTCACCTACCGGGACAGGTACCACCGGGGAGCTGTTTTTT. This gives the protein CASSPTGTGTTGELFF. The chain employs TRBV18 and TRBJ2-2; TRBD1 aligns across 8 bases. This CDR3 comprises 16 residues. Per the germline V gene, CDR1 is KGHSH and CDR2 is LQKENI. J lost 4 bases, V lost 3 bases, and 7 bases had no gene match.

V is TRBV18 and J is TRBJ2-1; the D gene is possibly TRBD2 (6 bases). CDR1 is KGHSH, CDR2 LQKENI, per germline. The CDR3 covers 12 residues. Trimming shortened V by 4 bases and J by 12 bases, and 13 bases separated the two germline ends. The CDR3 region is CASSREDSGQFF. The CDR3 coding sequence is TGTGCCAGCTCACGGGAGGACTCTGGGCAGTTCTTC. Full variable domain (rest looked up from reference TRBV18 and TRBJ2-1): NAGVMQNPRHLVRRRGQEARLRCSPMKGHSHVYWYRQLPEEGLKFMVYLQKENIIDESGMPKERFSAEFPKEGPSILRIQQVVRGDSAAYFCASSREDSGQFFGPGTRLTVL.

This clone was recorded a few times. The chain carries TRBV30 and TRBJ2-7; no clear D. Trimming took 1 base from V and 2 from J, leaving 9 bases between them. Germline CDR1 reads GTSNPN; CDR2 reads SVGIG (reference sequence). This CDR3 contains 13 residues. This CDR3 reads CAWSEGVAYEQYF. DNA for the CDR3: TGTGCCTGGAGTGAAGGAGTAGCCTACGAGCAGTACTTC.

The chain carries TRBV28 and TRBJ2-1; TRBD2 matches 8 bases. The length of the CDR3 is 16 residues. The V gene's germline CDR1 is MDHEN and CDR2 SYDVKM. With V trimmed by 1 base and J by 13 bases, 15 bases remained unmatched. The CDR3, as DNA: TGTGCCAGCAGTTTATCCAACTCGGGACTAGAGGCCTTACAGTTCTTC. Its translation: CASSLSNSGLEALQFF.

This clone was seen more than once but under ten times. The CDR3 DNA is TGTGCCAGCACTCCAGGGGGGACTGAAGCTTTCTTT. This sequence encodes CASTPGGTEAFF. The chain links TRBV2 to TRBJ1-1; TRBD1 agrees at 7 bases. The CDR3 extends over 12 amino acids. J gave up 5 bases and V 7 bases, and 4 bases lay outside the gene matches. Germline CDR1 is SNHLY and CDR2 is FYNNEI. Full variable domain (outside the CDR3, taken from reference TRBV2 and TRBJ1-1): EPEVTQTPSHQVTQMGQEVILRCVPISNHLYFYWYRQILGQKVEFLVSFYNNEISEKSEIFDDQFSVERPDGSNFTLKIRSTKLEDSAMYFCASTPGGTEAFFGQGTRLTVV.

The rearrangement joins TRBV27 to TRBJ2-3; 8 bases are shared with TRBD2. The germline V gene has CDR1 MNHEY and CDR2 SMNVEV (reference sequence). The V and J ends lost 0 bases and 13 bases, in that order; junction bases with no gene match: 9. The CDR3 has 14 residues. The CDR3 nucleotides read TGTGCCAGCAGTTTATCAATAGGCGGGGGGAGGGAGTATTTT. Its translation is CASSLSIGGGREYF.

The chain joins TRBV6-1 to TRBJ1-5, with 9 bases matching TRBD1. V trimming: 11 bases; J trimming: 2 bases; junction bases outside the gene matches: 4. CDR3 length equals 13 residues. Per the germline V gene, CDR1 is MNHNS and CDR2 is SASEGT. In DNA form, the CDR3 reads TGTGCCGGACAGGGGTCGGGCAATCAGCCCCAGCATTTT. Protein: CAGQGSGNQPQHF.

In the case of this clone: At one end the junction does not follow the germline gene, possibly because of a read error. This chain joins TRBV29-1 and TRBJ1-2, with 10 nucleotides matching TRBD1. The germline gives CDR1 SQVTM, CDR2 ANQGSEA. This CDR3 region has 13 residues. CDR3 bases: TGCAGCGTCTGGGGGGACAGGGGAACGGGCTACCCCTTC. It specifies CSVWGDRGTGYPF.